This T cell receptor (beta chain) was sequenced for a study of cytomegalovirus exposure and HLA in healthy donors. This CDR3 is 16 amino acids long. Germline CDR1 is LGHNA and CDR2 is YNFKEQ. Between the trimmed V and J ends, which lost 0 bases and 6 bases, there was a span of 17 bases. This PCR relied on a set of 60 Vbeta primers and 13 Jbeta primers. The protocol was immunoSEQ multiplex PCR, while the TCRdb copy is restricted to in-frame clones and leaves out a portion. The profile shows about 140,000 clones, approximately 70% of them singletons. This clone was seen a handful of times. Source material: PBMCs. The sequence derives from a woman aged 40 to 49 in good health and CMV-seronegative. The gene calls are TRBV4-2 and TRBJ1-1, with D possibly matching TRBD1 (5 bases). Here the CDR3 reads CASSQDFQGGVAEAFF. As DNA, the CDR3 is TGTGCCAGCAGCCAAGATTTTCAGGGTGGGGTCGCTGAAGCTTTCTTT.